This T cell receptor (beta chain) was profiled in a study of T-cell memory formation after mild COVID-19. In TCRdb, the 5' RACE reads were re-called with MiXCR into one record per CDR3 protein. The sample has 80,000 to 130,000 distinct CDR3 sequences, 11% seen once. As regards this clonotype: Its antigen is not known.

Germline lookup yields CDR1 SGHTA and CDR2 FQGNSA. J was trimmed by 5 bases and V by 0 bases; bases with no gene match: 4. CDR3 length: 15 residues. Findings and caveats of the study: From day 15 to 85, contracting clones were balanced between CD4 and CD8, whereas later expanders leaned toward CD4+.

The gene calls are TRBV7-2 and TRBJ2-7; 10 nucleotides agree with TRBD2. This clonotype was obtained from a man aged 18 to 30 who had mild COVID-19 (a few samples of this study predate the infection). Cell type and time point are not known. Source material: PBMCs or a T cell subset sorted from them (not recorded which). For the CDR3, the DNA is TGTGCCAGCAGCTTAGCGGCTAGCGGGAGTAACGAGCAGTACTTC. It encodes CASSLAASGSNEQYF.